The 26 T cell receptor beta chains reported below all come from one sample, sequenced in a study of T cells in localized non-small cell lung cancer (dated by TCRdb to the early 2020s). The library was built by means of the immunoSEQ multiplex PCR assay. What TCRdb holds here is the immuneACCESS table cut down to in-frame rearrangements. Part of the clones is not present; checked against another copy, under half of the missing clones reflect an unresolved V gene, and the others are unexplained. In this sample the table shows nearly 15,000 clones, approximately 85% of which occur a single time. More than 20% of the sample rests with the top ten. The source was peripheral blood, collected before any cancer treatment. The receptors here all came from a female donor over 55 with stage I squamous cell lung carcinoma.

This clone was detected only once. This chain joins TRBV19 and TRBJ1-1; D might be TRBD1 (6 bases). Germline assignment: CDR1 LNHDA and CDR2 SQIVND (reference sequence). CDR3 size: 16 residues. The germline V and J ends were trimmed by 5 bases and 0 bases, with 16 bases remaining between them. The CDR3 DNA reads as TGTGCCAGTAGTTCCCCTCGGACAGTCATGAACACTGAAGCTTTCTTT. It encodes CASSSPRTVMNTEAFF.

A single count supports this clone. V is TRBV6-6 and J is TRBJ1-4, with D perhaps matching TRBD1 (5 bases). Germline CDR1 and CDR2: MNHNY and SVGAGI (reference sequence). CDR3 length: 13 residues. The ends were cut back, 11 bases at V and 4 bases at J, with 14 bases in the middle. DNA of the CDR3: TGTGCCTCGAGGGGTGGCCTTAATGAAAAACTGTTTTTT. Translation gives CASRGGLNEKLFF.

The chain joins TRBV5-1 to TRBJ2-2; D is perhaps TRBD1 or TRBD2 (6 bases each). Per the germline V gene, CDR1 is SGHRS and CDR2 is YFSETQ. V lost 0 bases to trimming and J lost 4 bases, with 16 bases between them. CDR3 length: 17 amino acids. CDR3 amino acids: CASSLDRGRDFTGELFF. The CDR3 bases are TGCGCCAGCAGCTTGGATCGGGGGCGCGACTTCACCGGGGAGCTGTTTTTT.

This chain uses TRBV19 with TRBJ1-6, with a tentative D call TRBD1 (5 bases). Trimming cost V 7 bases and J 7 bases, with 26 bases left between them. Germline CDR1 LNHDA, CDR2 SQIVND (reference sequence). This CDR3 contains 18 residues. CDR3 sequence reads: CASKESPRFDGGNSPLHF. The CDR3 DNA sequence: TGTGCCAGTAAAGAGTCACCTAGGTTCGATGGGGGAAATTCACCCCTCCACTTT.

The rearrangement joins TRBV15 to TRBJ1-6; D uncertain. Trimming left V 0 bases short and J 1 base short, with 7 bases between. Germline loops: CDR1 LNHNV, CDR2 YYDKDF (reference sequence). The CDR3 spans 16 residues. DNA for the CDR3: TGTGCCACCAGCAGAGATGTGGCATCCTATAATTCACCCCTCCACTTT. Translated, it gives CATSRDVASYNSPLHF.

V and J are TRBV5-4 and TRBJ2-5; D unclear. The CDR3 sequence is 13 residues long. Looked up from germline, CDR1 is SGHNT and CDR2 is YYREEE (reference sequence). The V and J ends lost 4 bases and 2 bases respectively, with 9 bases between them. CDR3 protein: CASSQGQQETQYF. In DNA form, the CDR3 reads TGTGCCAGCAGCCAAGGGCAACAAGAGACCCAGTACTTC. Drawing the rest from reference TRBV5-4 and TRBJ2-5, the complete variable domain is ETGVTQSPTHLIKTRGQQVTLRCSSQSGHNTVSWYQQALGQGPQFIFQYYREEENGRGNFPPRFSGLQFPNYSSELNVNALELDDSALYLCASSQGQQETQYFGPGTRLLVL.

The rearrangement joins TRBV5-1 to TRBJ2-4, with D tentatively TRBD1 (6 bases). Germline V gives CDR1 SGHRS, CDR2 YFSETQ. V was cut by 3 bases and J by 0 bases, with 25 bases left in between. The CDR3 loop spans 20 amino acids. CDR3 DNA: TGCGCCAGCAGCTCCCGGGACACTCGCCGTGAGTACTTAGCCAAAAACATTCAGTACTTC. Translating gives CASSSRDTRREYLAKNIQYF.

The genes are TRBV2 and TRBJ2-6, with 7 bases lining up with TRBD1. Per the germline V gene, CDR1 is SNHLY and CDR2 is FYNNEI. The CDR3 totals 15 residues. Trimming took 8 bases from V and 3 from J; bases not matched to a gene: 7. The CDR3 bases are TGTGCCAGCGCAAAAGGGACAGTTGGGGCCAACGTCCTGACTTTC. Amino acid sequence: CASAKGTVGANVLTF.

The chain is built from TRBV4-2 and TRBJ2-3, with 7 nucleotides matching TRBD2. V shed 4 bases, J shed 2 bases, and the junction held 6 bases outside the gene matches. The CDR3 contains 15 residues. Germline CDR1 and CDR2: LGHNA and YNFKEQ. The CDR3 DNA reads as TGTGCCAGCAGCCCCCGAGCGGGATACACAGATACGCAGTATTTT. Amino acids: CASSPRAGYTDTQYF.

This rearrangement joins TRBV9 to TRBJ2-7; D call uncertain. Germline assignment: CDR1 SGDLS and CDR2 YYNGEE. With 0 bases removed from V and 7 bases from J, the gap between germline ends came to 20 bases. The CDR3 is 16 amino acids. The CDR3 spells CASSVEVSTFFGEQYF. The CDR3 DNA sequence: TGTGCCAGCAGCGTAGAAGTCTCAACCTTCTTTGGGGAGCAGTACTTC.

This chain joins TRBV9 and TRBJ2-7; 7 bases match TRBD2. This CDR3 is built from 19 residues. Trimming cost V 1 base and J 5 bases; bases outside gene matches: 21. Germline loops: CDR1 SGDLS, CDR2 YYNGEE. The DNA of the CDR3 is TGTGCCAGCAGCGTATACGATAGGGATCTGGCGGGAGACTTCCACGAGCAGTACTTC. This translates into CASSVYDRDLAGDFHEQYF.

The rearrangement links TRBV18 to TRBJ1-2, with unresolved D. This CDR3 is built from 13 residues. From germline, CDR1 is KGHSH and CDR2 LQKENI. V lost 1 base to trimming and J lost 8 bases, with 11 bases between them. The CDR3 region is CASSPRSRIGYTF. The CDR3 DNA sequence: TGTGCCAGCTCACCACGTTCTCGGATCGGCTACACCTTC.

This chain uses TRBV30 with TRBJ1-2; weak D call: TRBD1 (6 bases). Per the germline V gene, CDR1 is GTSNPN and CDR2 is SVGIG (reference sequence). The CDR3 runs 12 residues. The CDR3 here is CAAGQPRSGYTF. The CDR3, as DNA: TGTGCGGCCGGACAGCCGCGGTCTGGCTACACCTTC.

The V and J genes are TRBV12-2 and TRBJ1-6; TRBD1, the D gene given by the table, was not confirmed from the DNA. TRBV12-2 is a pseudogene. The CDR3 consists of 16 residues. The DNA for the CDR3 is TGTGCAAGTCGCTTGTACAGGGTAGCCTCTAATTCACCCCTCCACTTT. It translates to CASRLYRVASNSPLHF.

The chain is built from TRBV5-1 and TRBJ2-7; 7 bases line up with TRBD1. The V and J ends lost 4 bases and 2 bases, in that order; junction bases with no gene match: 3. This CDR3 region has 13 residues. CDR1 and CDR2 from the germline V gene are SGHRS and YFSETQ. CDR3 protein: CASSRGQAYEQYF. CDR3 coding DNA: TGCGCCAGCAGCCGAGGACAGGCCTACGAGCAGTACTTC.

The chain couples TRBV5-6 to TRBJ2-1; the D is unclear. This CDR3 spans 11 amino acids. Germline assignment: CDR1 SGHDT and CDR2 YYEEEE. V was clipped by 0 bases and J by 6 bases, with 1 base between them. The CDR3 spells CASSLANEQFF. The CDR3 DNA follows: TGTGCCAGCAGCTTGGCCAATGAGCAGTTCTTC.

The J gene is TRBJ2-7, the V gene TRBV29-1, with D possibly TRBD1 on 6 matching bases. Germline CDR1 SQVTM, CDR2 ANQGSEA. V was trimmed by 7 bases and J by 3 bases, leaving 16 bases between them. This CDR3 spans 13 amino acids. The CDR3 spells CSALRDTNYEQYF. The CDR3 DNA reads TGCAGCGCCCTCCGGGACACTAACTACGAGCAGTACTTC.

The V call is TRBV29-1, the J call TRBJ1-1; D is unclear. This CDR3 has 13 amino acids. Trimming removed 7 bases from V and 0 bases from J, with 12 bases in between. The germline gives CDR1 SQVTM, CDR2 ANQGSEA. The CDR3 nucleotides are TGCAGCGCGAGGATGGGTTTGAACACTGAAGCTTTCTTT. Translation gives CSARMGLNTEAFF.

This chain links TRBV5-1 with TRBJ2-7, with TRBD1 as a possible D gene (6 bases). Germline loops: CDR1 SGHRS, CDR2 YFSETQ. Between the trimmed V and J ends, which lost 0 bases and 2 bases, there was a span of 9 bases. This CDR3 has 14 residues. This CDR3 reads CASSLGDRPYEQYF. Written as DNA, the CDR3 is TGCGCCAGCAGCTTGGGAGACAGGCCCTACGAGCAGTACTTC.

In this sample, this clone turned up a few times. The genes are TRBV4-2 and TRBJ2-1; D is ambiguous. Per germline, CDR1 LGHNA and CDR2 YNFKEQ. The V and J ends lost 5 bases and 7 bases respectively, with 9 bases between them. This CDR3 region has 12 residues. The CDR3 region is CASSLLGNEQFF. The DNA for the CDR3 is TGTGCCAGCAGCTTATTGGGGAATGAGCAGTTCTTC.

The chain recombines TRBV27 with TRBJ2-3; D is uncertain. Germline V gene lookup returns CDR1 MNHEY and CDR2 SMNVEV (reference sequence). V was shortened by 2 bases and J by 5 bases, with 11 bases between the two germline ends. This CDR3 region has 14 residues. The CDR3 loop is CASSLRRLGDTQYF. The CDR3 nucleotides are TGTGCCAGCAGTTTAAGGAGACTGGGAGATACGCAGTATTTT.

The J gene is TRBJ2-2, the V gene TRBV6-4, with a weak D call TRBD2 (5 bases). Trimming pared 3 bases from V and 5 bases from J, leaving 10 bases between. This CDR3 comprises 14 residues. The germline gives CDR1 MRHNA, CDR2 SNTAGT. In DNA form, the CDR3 reads TGTGCCAGCAGTGAATCGACTACTACCGGGGAGCTGTTTTTT. It translates to CASSESTTTGELFF.

This chain uses TRBV4-3 with TRBJ2-2, with 11 bases lining up with TRBD2. The CDR3 has 17 residues. The ends lost 0 bases at V and 6 bases at J; junction bases unmatched: 6. Germline V gene lookup returns CDR1 LGHNA and CDR2 YSLEER. CDR3 in DNA: TGCGCCAGCAGCCAAGATCCGGGACTAGCGGCCTCCGGGGAGCTGTTTTTT. It is translated as CASSQDPGLAASGELFF.

The chain uses TRBV18 and TRBJ2-1, with 14 bases aligning to TRBD2. Germline CDR1 is KGHSH and CDR2 is LQKENI. Germline trimming cut 4 bases from V and 5 bases from J; bases unmatched to any gene: 4. The CDR3 has 16 amino acids. CDR3 coding DNA: TGTGCCAGCTCACAAGGACTAGCGGGGGGAGACAATGAGCAGTTCTTC. The encoded protein is CASSQGLAGGDNEQFF.

The CDR3 DNA follows: TGTGCCAGCAGCTCTAGCACAGATACGCAGTATTTT. This codes for CASSSSTDTQYF. This chain links TRBV13 with TRBJ2-3; D gene ambiguous. The CDR3 spans 12 residues. The V end was cut by 4 bases, the J end by 0 bases, with 2 bases between. Per the germline V gene, CDR1 is PRHDT and CDR2 is FYEKMQ (reference sequence).

A few counts support this clone. This chain connects TRBV6-1 to TRBJ1-3, with D possibly TRBD1 on 6 matching bases. The CDR3 has 13 residues. Trimming took off 8 bases at V and 2 bases at J, with 10 bases between the two ends. CDR1 is MNHNS and CDR2 is SASEGT in the germline V gene. Here the CDR3 reads CASAWDTGNTIYF. In nucleotides, the CDR3 is TGTGCCAGCGCCTGGGACACTGGAAACACCATATATTTT.